Below are 11 T cell receptor beta chains sequenced from a single sample in a study of tumor and adjacent non-tumor tissue in lung cancer. RNA was extracted from bulk tissue without any cell sorting. A modified ARM-PCR protocol with three rounds of nested PCR amplified TCRbeta. TCRdb passed the multiplex PCR reads through MiXCR, listing each CDR3 protein once. The repertoire includes under 250,000 distinct CDR3 sequences, 60% to 75% of them detected once, and around 25% sits in the top ten. Sequenced sample: lung tumor tissue. The receptors shown here come from a man in his 60s with non-small cell lung cancer.

This clonotype was seen once. The CDR3 carries no conserved terminal phenylalanine or tryptophan, so it likely arises from a read error. The chain carries TRBV20-1 and TRBJ1-1; no clear D gene. Trimming took 1 base from V and 4 from J, leaving 13 bases between them. The CDR3 has 14 amino acids. Germline V gene lookup returns CDR1 DFQATT and CDR2 SNEGSKA (reference sequence). The CDR3 region has the DNA TGCAGTGCTAGAGTGATCGGGGTGGGCACTGAAGCTTTCGTT. This encodes CSARVIGVGTEAFV.

This clonotype is a singleton in its sample. The chain employs TRBV20-1 and TRBJ1-5; D is uncertain. This CDR3 comprises 17 residues. Between the trimmed V and J ends, which lost 3 bases and 3 bases, there was a span of 21 bases. The V gene's germline CDR1 is DFQATT and CDR2 SNEGSKA (reference sequence). The CDR3 bases are TGCAGTGCTAGCCTTAACACACCGTGTTTCAACAATCAGCCCCAGCATTTT. Protein: CSASLNTPCFNNQPQHF.

This clonotype was seen at least ten times. CDR3 sequence reads: CASSLGELTDTQYF. As DNA, the CDR3 is TGTGCCAGCAGCTTAGGGGAGCTTACAGATACGCAGTATTTT. J is TRBJ2-3 and V is TRBV11-3, with D possibly TRBD2 on 5 matching bases. Germline V CDR1 and CDR2: SGHNT, YENEEA. The CDR3 is 14 amino acids. V dropped 1 base and J dropped 3 bases, with 8 bases sitting between them.

Regarding this clonotype: A much more abundant neighbour one base away suggests this may be a read error. The chain uses TRBV6-6 and TRBJ1-5; TRBD1 might be the D (5 bases). This CDR3 is built from 14 residues. Per germline, CDR1 MNHNY and CDR2 SVGAGI (reference sequence). The germline V and J ends were trimmed by 3 bases and 5 bases, with 11 bases remaining between them. The CDR3 here is CASSYSDIYQPQHF. CDR3 sequence (DNA): TGTGCCAGCAGTTATTCGGACATCTATCAGCCCCAGCATTTT.

This clonotype was seen many times. The genes are TRBV12-3 or TRBV12-4 and TRBJ2-5; D is tentatively TRBD1 or TRBD2 (5 bases each). Trimming took off 5 bases at V and 7 bases at J, with 14 bases between the two ends. The CDR3 is made up of 13 amino acids. CDR3 sequence reads: CASSPLGDGTQYF. Written as DNA, the CDR3 is TGTGCCAGCAGTCCCCTAGGGGACGGGACCCAGTACTTC.

In regard to this clonotype: At one end, the junction sequence differs from germline, possibly due to a read error. The rearrangement joins TRBV5-5 to TRBJ2-7, with D hard to call. The CDR3 is made up of 14 amino acids. Germline-derived CDR1 and CDR2 are SGHKS and YYEKEE (reference sequence). CDR3 amino acids: CASSHAEQSYEHYF. CDR3 DNA: TGTGCCAGCAGCCACGCCGAGCAGTCCTACGAGCACTACTTC.

The rearrangement links TRBV4-1 to TRBJ1-5; D is ambiguous. The CDR3 totals 14 residues. The germline CDR1 and CDR2 sequences are MGHRA and YSYEKL. V gave up 2 bases and J gave up 3 bases, with 8 bases separating them. The CDR3 DNA reads as TGCGCCAGCAGCCAACGGATAGTCAATCAGCCCCAGCATTTT. It codes for CASSQRIVNQPQHF.

The chain uses TRBV20-1 and TRBJ2-7, with D perhaps given as TRBD1 or TRBD2 (5 bases each). In germline, CDR1 is DFQATT, CDR2 SNEGSKA (reference sequence). The CDR3 is 12 amino acids. The CDR3 nucleotides read TGCGATGCTAGGAGAGGGGAGAACGAGCAGTACTTC. Translation: CDARRGENEQYF.

The chain carries TRBV6-2 or TRBV6-3 and TRBJ1-5; D remains ambiguous. Germline assignment: CDR1 MNHEY and CDR2 SVGEGT. V was pared by 7 bases and J by 0 bases, with 13 bases between. The CDR3 is made up of 15 amino acids. In nucleotides, the CDR3 is TGTGCCAGCAATCGAGATAACTATAGCAATCAGCCCCAGCATTTT. This encodes CASNRDNYSNQPQHF.

Worth noting for this clonotype: The junction departs from germline at one end; a sequencing error may be responsible. The chain joins TRBV29-1 to TRBJ1-4; maybe TRBD1 (6 bases). Per the germline V gene, CDR1 is SQVTM and CDR2 is ANQGSEA. The length of the CDR3 is 14 residues. The chain's CDR3 is CNVEGGAANEKLFF. The DNA of the CDR3 is TGCAACGTTGAAGGGGGGGCGGCTAATGAAAAACTGTTTTTT.

The sample holds many counts of this clonotype. The chain couples TRBV4-1 to TRBJ2-7, with a possible D match to TRBD1 (5 bases). The CDR3 has 13 amino acids. V dropped 8 bases and J dropped 5 bases, with 16 bases sitting between them. Looked up from germline, CDR1 is MGHRA and CDR2 is YSYEKL. The CDR3 DNA is TGCGCCAGCGGGCAGGCAGGGTTCCACGAGCAGTACTTC. This sequence encodes CASGQAGFHEQYF.